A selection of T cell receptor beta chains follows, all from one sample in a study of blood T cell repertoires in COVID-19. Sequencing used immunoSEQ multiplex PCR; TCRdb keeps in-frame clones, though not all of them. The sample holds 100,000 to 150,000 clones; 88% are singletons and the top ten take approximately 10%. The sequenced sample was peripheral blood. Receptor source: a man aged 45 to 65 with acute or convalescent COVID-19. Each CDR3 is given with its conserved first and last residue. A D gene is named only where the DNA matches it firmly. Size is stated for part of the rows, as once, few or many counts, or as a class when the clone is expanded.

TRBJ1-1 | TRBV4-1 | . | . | TGCGCCAGCAGCCAAGCGCAGGGGTTTATGGCTGAAGCTTTCTTT | CASSQAQGFMAEAFF
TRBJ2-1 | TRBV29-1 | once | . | TGCAGCGTCGGACACCAGGGCTACAATGAGCAGTTCTTC | CSVGHQGYNEQFF
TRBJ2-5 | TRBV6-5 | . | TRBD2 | TGTGCCAGCAGACTAGCGGGGGCGGAGACCCAGTACTTC | CASRLAGAETQYF
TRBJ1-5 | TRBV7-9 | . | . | TGTGCCAGCAGCCGGGACATCCAGCCCCAGCATTTT | CASSRDIQPQHF
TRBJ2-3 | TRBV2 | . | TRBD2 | TGTGCCAGCATCGGGGGGAGTCATGGAGATACGCAGTATTTT | CASIGGSHGDTQYF
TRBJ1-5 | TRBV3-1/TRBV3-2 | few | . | TGTGCCAGCAGCCAAGGATTCGGACAATATAGCAATCAGCCCCAGCATTTT | CASSQGFGQYSNQPQHF
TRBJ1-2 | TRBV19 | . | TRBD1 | TGTGCCAGTAGTATGGCCACAGGGGTTCTGAGGGGCTACACCTTC | CASSMATGVLRGYTF
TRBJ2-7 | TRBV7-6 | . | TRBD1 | TGTGCCAGCAGCCAAGCGTTTGGACAGGGATCCTACGAGCAGTACTTC | CASSQAFGQGSYEQYF
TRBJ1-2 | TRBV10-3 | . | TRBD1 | TGTGCCATCAGCCCTAGTGGACAGGGGGCCGGGGGCTACACCTTC | CAISPSGQGAGGYTF
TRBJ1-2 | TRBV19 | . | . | TGTGCCAGTAGCCCCAAGTCAGGCCGGGGTGGCTACACCTTC | CASSPKSGRGGYTF
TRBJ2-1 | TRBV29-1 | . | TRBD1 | TGCAGCGTTGAAGGGGAGGACAGGGGACCCTACAATGAGCAGTTCTTC | CSVEGEDRGPYNEQFF
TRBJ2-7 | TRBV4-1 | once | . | TGCGCCAGCAGCCAAGATCAATCCTACGAGCAGTACTTC | CASSQDQSYEQYF
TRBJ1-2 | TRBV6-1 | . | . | TGTGCCAGCAGTGAAGAGCAAGCTAACTATGGCTACACCTTC | CASSEEQANYGYTF
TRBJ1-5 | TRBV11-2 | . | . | TGTGCCAGCAGCTTAGATTGGGGGGAGCCCCAGCATTTT | CASSLDWGEPQHF
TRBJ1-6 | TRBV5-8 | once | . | TGTGCCAGCAGCTCGAGTACAGGGAGTTATTCACCCCTCCACTTT | CASSSSTGSYSPLHF
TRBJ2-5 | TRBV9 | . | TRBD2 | TGTGCCAGCAGCTTTAGCGGGGGCCAACAAGAGACCCAGTACTTC | CASSFSGGQQETQYF
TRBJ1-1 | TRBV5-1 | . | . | TGCGCCAGCCGACTGGAGGTCAGGGGCACTGAAGCTTTCTTT | CASRLEVRGTEAFF
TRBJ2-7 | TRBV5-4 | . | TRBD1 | TGTGCCAGCATCCAAACAGGGGTCACCTACGAGCAGTACTTC | CASIQTGVTYEQYF
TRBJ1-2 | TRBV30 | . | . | TGTGCCTGGACACCCCCCGGGGAGATTGCTAACTATGGCTACACCTTC | CAWTPPGEIANYGYTF
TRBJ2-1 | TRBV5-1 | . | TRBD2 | TGCGCCAGCAGCTTGGAATTAGCGGGGGCGATCGAGCAGTTCTTC | CASSLELAGAIEQFF
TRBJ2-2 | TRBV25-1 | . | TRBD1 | TGTGCCAGCAGTGTTACAGGGGCGGCCGGGGAGCTGTTTTTT | CASSVTGAAGELFF
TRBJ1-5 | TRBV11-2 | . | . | TGTGCCAGCAGCCCGACAGTTAATCAGCCCCAGCATTTT | CASSPTVNQPQHF